The 15 T cell receptor beta chains below all came from one sample that was sequenced in a study of T cells after yellow fever vaccination. TCRdb independently ran MiXCR on the 5' RACE reads; one entry per CDR3 protein. Of 610,000 or so distinct CDR3 sequences listed, roughly 12% are singletons. Sequences were derived from PBMCs, sampled on the day of the yellow fever booster vaccination. The receptors were gathered from a man aged 25 to 40 who received the YFV17D yellow fever vaccine.

This clonotype was observed a handful of times. This rearrangement joins TRBV12-3 or TRBV12-4 to TRBJ1-1; TRBD1 matches 10 bases. Germline trimming cut 5 bases from V and 3 bases from J; bases unmatched to any gene: 6. CDR3 length equals 15 residues. CDR3 nucleotide sequence: TGTGCCAGCAGTGGCCGGGACAGGGGATACACTGAAGCTTTCTTT. Amino acid sequence: CASSGRDRGYTEAFF.

The chain carries TRBV7-2 and TRBJ2-3, with unresolved D. Germline V gives CDR1 SGHTA, CDR2 FQGNSA. The V end was cut by 6 bases, the J end by 4 bases, with 11 bases between. The CDR3 totals 13 residues. The CDR3 loop reads CASSSGASDTQYF. The CDR3 DNA reads TGTGCCAGCAGTTCGGGTGCGTCAGATACGCAGTATTTT.

There are many counts of this clonotype. The gene calls are TRBV12-3 or TRBV12-4 and TRBJ1-1, with 7 bases fitting TRBD1. The V and J ends lost 5 bases and 2 bases, in that order; junction bases with no gene match: 5. This CDR3 spans 14 amino acids. The CDR3: CASSTRTGNTEAFF. Here the CDR3 DNA reads TGTGCCAGCAGTACCCGGACAGGAAACACTGAAGCTTTCTTT.

This clonotype has only a few counts. The chain links TRBV7-9 to TRBJ2-2, with unresolved D. CDR1 is SEHNR and CDR2 is FQNEAQ in the germline V gene (reference sequence). This CDR3 region has 10 residues. V was pared by 4 bases and J by 10 bases, with 4 bases between. The CDR3 loop reads CASSSVELFF. The CDR3, as DNA: TGTGCCAGCAGCTCTGTGGAGCTGTTTTTT.

The J gene is TRBJ2-1, the V gene TRBV20-1, with TRBD2 matching over 8 bases. With 2 bases clipped from V and 6 bases from J, the junction kept 9 bases outside the gene matches. Germline V lookup: CDR1 DFQATT, CDR2 SNEGSKA (reference sequence). CDR3 length equals 15 residues. CDR3 loop: CSARTSGGVSNEQFF. The DNA for the CDR3 is TGCAGTGCTAGAACTAGCGGTGGGGTGTCCAATGAGCAGTTCTTC.

V gene TRBV6-2 or TRBV6-3 combines with J gene TRBJ2-7, with 9 bases fitting TRBD1. V gave up 4 bases and J gave up 3 bases; unmatched junction bases: 7. CDR3 length: 15 amino acids. Germline CDR1 and CDR2: MNHEY and SVGEGT. CDR3 DNA sequence: TGTGCCAGCAGTTCTCTCGGGACAGGGAGCTACGAGCAGTACTTC. Protein sequence: CASSSLGTGSYEQYF.

This clonotype was picked up a small number of times. This chain joins TRBV5-1 and TRBJ2-2, with 9 nucleotides matching TRBD2. With V trimmed by 4 bases and J by 1 base, 11 bases remained unmatched. Germline V gives CDR1 SGHRS, CDR2 YFSETQ. The CDR3 length is 18 residues. The CDR3: CASSVRESSGKNTGELFF. CDR3 coding DNA: TGCGCCAGCAGCGTTCGTGAGTCTAGCGGGAAGAACACCGGGGAGCTGTTTTTT. Variable domain in full (rest from reference TRBV5-1 and TRBJ2-2): KAGVTQTPRYLIKTRGQQVTLSCSPISGHRSVSWYQQTPGQGLQFLFEYFSETQRNKGNFPGRFSGRQFSNSRSEMNVSTLELGDSALYLCASSVRESSGKNTGELFFGEGSRLTVL.

The chain joins TRBV5-1 to TRBJ1-5; TRBD1 matches at 10 bases. The germline CDR1 and CDR2 sequences are SGHRS and YFSETQ. The V and J ends lost 4 bases and 3 bases, in that order; junction bases with no gene match: 4. This CDR3 has 15 residues. CDR3 in DNA: TGCGCCAGCAGCCCGACAGGGGGCGACAATCAGCCCCAGCATTTT. Protein sequence: CASSPTGGDNQPQHF.

This clonotype was counted between two and nine times. The gene calls are TRBV7-8 and TRBJ1-2; 8 bases are a match to TRBD1. The CDR3 is 15 residues long. Germline CDR1 and CDR2: SGHVS and FQNEAQ. V shed 2 bases, J shed 8 bases, and the junction held 10 bases outside the gene matches. The CDR3 bases are TGTGCCAGCAGCTTACTCGACAGGGGCAAGGAGGGCTACACCTTC. Translating gives CASSLLDRGKEGYTF.

This clonotype was observed a handful of times. The J gene is TRBJ1-1, the V gene TRBV7-9, with unresolved D. The CDR3 totals 13 residues. The V gene lost 2 bases and the J gene lost 8 bases, with 12 bases spanning the gap. Per the germline V gene, CDR1 is SEHNR and CDR2 is FQNEAQ (reference sequence). The CDR3 coding sequence is TGTGCCAGCAGCTTACATTCGTCTGAAGAAGCTTTCTTT. It specifies CASSLHSSEEAFF.

The chain combines TRBV5-6 with TRBJ2-3; 7 bases are shared with TRBD1. This CDR3 is built from 13 residues. Germline V gene data show CDR1 as SGHDT and CDR2 as YYEEEE. V gave up 5 bases and J gave up 6 bases; unmatched junction bases: 6. The CDR3 protein is CASRLGTADTQYF. CDR3 bases: TGTGCCAGCAGGTTAGGGACAGCTGATACGCAGTATTTT.

The genes are TRBV3-1 and TRBJ1-2; no clear D gene. V dropped 2 bases and J dropped 6 bases, with 7 bases sitting between them. The length of the CDR3 is 12 residues. Looked up from germline, CDR1 is LGHDT and CDR2 is YNNKEL (reference sequence). CDR3 bases: TGTGCCAGCAGCCAAACGGAAGATGGCTACACCTTC. Translation: CASSQTEDGYTF.

This clonotype was seen repeatedly, ten times or more. CDR3 DNA: TGCAGCGGCAGGGCGGTCGCCGGGGAGCTGTTTTTT. It encodes CSGRAVAGELFF. The V and J genes are TRBV29-1 and TRBJ2-2, with D maybe TRBD1 (5 bases). V gave up 7 bases and J gave up 6 bases, with 12 bases separating them. CDR3 length: 12 residues. CDR1 is SQVTM and CDR2 is ANQGSEA in the germline V gene.

The genes are TRBV18 and TRBJ2-1; the D is unclear. CDR3 length: 15 residues. CDR1 is KGHSH and CDR2 is LQKENI in the germline V gene. V was cut by 0 bases and J by 5 bases, with 11 bases left in between. CDR3 in amino acids: CASSPPWVRNNEQFF. DNA of the CDR3: TGTGCCAGCTCACCACCGTGGGTTCGCAACAATGAGCAGTTCTTC. The full variable domain, in which reference TRBV18 and TRBJ2-1 provide the parts outside the CDR3, is NAGVMQNPRHLVRRRGQEARLRCSPMKGHSHVYWYRQLPEEGLKFMVYLQKENIIDESGMPKERFSAEFPKEGPSILRIQQVVRGDSAAYFCASSPPWVRNNEQFFGPGTRLTVL.

The J gene is TRBJ1-6, the V gene TRBV6-2 or TRBV6-3; perhaps TRBD1 as D (5 bases). Trimming left V 8 bases short and J 6 bases short, with 11 bases between. This CDR3 contains 13 residues. Germline loops: CDR1 MNHEY, CDR2 SVGEGT. The CDR3 spells CASATVTNSPLHF. For the CDR3, the DNA is TGTGCCAGCGCGACAGTTACTAATTCACCCCTCCACTTT.